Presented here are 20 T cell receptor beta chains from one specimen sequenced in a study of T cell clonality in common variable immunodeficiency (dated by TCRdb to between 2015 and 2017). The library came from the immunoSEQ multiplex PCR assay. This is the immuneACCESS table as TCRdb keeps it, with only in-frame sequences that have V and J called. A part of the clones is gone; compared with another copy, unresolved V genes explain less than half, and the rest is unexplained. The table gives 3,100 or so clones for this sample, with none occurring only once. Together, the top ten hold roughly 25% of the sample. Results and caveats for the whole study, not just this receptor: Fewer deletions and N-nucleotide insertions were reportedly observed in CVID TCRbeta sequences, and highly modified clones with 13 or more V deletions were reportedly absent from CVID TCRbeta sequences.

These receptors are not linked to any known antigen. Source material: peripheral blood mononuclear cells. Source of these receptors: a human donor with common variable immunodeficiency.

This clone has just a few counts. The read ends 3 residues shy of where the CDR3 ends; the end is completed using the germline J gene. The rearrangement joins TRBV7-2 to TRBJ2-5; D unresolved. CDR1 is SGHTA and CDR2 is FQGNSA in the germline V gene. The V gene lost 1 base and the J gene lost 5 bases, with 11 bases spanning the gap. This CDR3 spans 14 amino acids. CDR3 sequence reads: CASSLDGFGETQYF. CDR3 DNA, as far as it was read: TGTGCCAGCAGCTTAGACGGGTTTGGGGAGACC.

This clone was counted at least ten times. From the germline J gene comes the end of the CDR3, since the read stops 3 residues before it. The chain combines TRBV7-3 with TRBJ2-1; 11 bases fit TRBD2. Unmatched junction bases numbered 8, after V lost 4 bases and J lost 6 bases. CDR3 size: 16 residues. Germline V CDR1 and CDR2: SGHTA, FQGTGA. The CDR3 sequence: CASSSFGTSGTNEQFF. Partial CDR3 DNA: TGTGCCAGCAGCTCATTTGGGACTAGCGGAACCAATGAG.

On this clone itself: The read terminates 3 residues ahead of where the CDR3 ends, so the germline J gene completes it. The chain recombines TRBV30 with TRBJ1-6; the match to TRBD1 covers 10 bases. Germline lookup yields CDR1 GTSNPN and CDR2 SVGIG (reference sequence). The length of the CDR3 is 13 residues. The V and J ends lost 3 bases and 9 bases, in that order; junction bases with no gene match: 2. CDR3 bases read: TGTGCCTGGAGGGGACAGGGGATTTCACCC. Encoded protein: CAWRGQGISP. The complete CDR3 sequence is CAWRGQGISPLHF.

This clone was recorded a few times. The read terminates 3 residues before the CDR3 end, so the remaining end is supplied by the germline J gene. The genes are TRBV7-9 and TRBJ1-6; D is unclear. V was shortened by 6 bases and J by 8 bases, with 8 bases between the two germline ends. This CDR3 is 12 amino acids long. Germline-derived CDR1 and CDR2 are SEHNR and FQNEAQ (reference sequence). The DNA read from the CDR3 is TGTGCCAGCAGGAATTCAGATTCACCC. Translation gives CASRNSDSP. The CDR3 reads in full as CASRNSDSPLHF.

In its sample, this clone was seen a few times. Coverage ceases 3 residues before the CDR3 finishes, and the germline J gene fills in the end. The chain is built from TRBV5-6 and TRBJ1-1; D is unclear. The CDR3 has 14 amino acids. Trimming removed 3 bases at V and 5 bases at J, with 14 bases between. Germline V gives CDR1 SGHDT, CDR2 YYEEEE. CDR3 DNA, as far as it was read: TGTGCCAGCAGCTGGGCAAAGGGCGAGACTGAA. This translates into CASSWAKGETE. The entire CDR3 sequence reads CASSWAKGETEAFF. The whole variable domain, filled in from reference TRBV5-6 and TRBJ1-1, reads DAGVTQSPTHLIKTRGQQVTLRCSPKSGHDTVSWYQQALGQGPQFIFQYYEEEERQRGNFPDRFSGHQFPNYSSELNVNALLLGDSALYLCASSWAKGETEAFFGQGTRLTVV.

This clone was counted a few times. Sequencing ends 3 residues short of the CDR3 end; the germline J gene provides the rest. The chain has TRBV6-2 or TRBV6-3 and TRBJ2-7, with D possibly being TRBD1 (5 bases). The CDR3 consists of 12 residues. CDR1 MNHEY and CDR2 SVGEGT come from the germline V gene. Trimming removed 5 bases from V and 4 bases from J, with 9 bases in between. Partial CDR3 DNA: TGTGCCAGCAGTCGGCAGGGATACGAG. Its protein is CASSRQGYE. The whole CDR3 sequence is CASSRQGYEQYF.

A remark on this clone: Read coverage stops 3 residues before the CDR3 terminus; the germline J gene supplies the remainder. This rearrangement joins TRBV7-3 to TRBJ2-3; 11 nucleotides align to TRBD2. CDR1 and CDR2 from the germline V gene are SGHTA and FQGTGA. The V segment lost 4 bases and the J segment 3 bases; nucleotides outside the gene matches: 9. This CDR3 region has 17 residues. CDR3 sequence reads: CASSSPPSGGWTDTQYF. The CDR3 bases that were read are TGTGCCAGCAGCTCCCCGCCTAGCGGGGGGTGGACAGATACG.

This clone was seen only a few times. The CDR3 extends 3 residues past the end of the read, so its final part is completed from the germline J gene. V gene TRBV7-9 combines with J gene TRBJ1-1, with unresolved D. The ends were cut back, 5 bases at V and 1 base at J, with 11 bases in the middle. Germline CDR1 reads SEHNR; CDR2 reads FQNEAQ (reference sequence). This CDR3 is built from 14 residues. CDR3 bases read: TGTGCCAGCAGCACCCCCCACAAGAACACTGAA. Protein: CASSTPHKNTE. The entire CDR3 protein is CASSTPHKNTEAFF. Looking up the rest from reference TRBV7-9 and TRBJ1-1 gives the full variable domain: DTGVSQNPRHKITKRGQNVTFRCDPISEHNRLYWYRQTLGQGPEFLTYFQNEAQLEKSRLLSDRFSAERPKGSFSTLEIQRTEQGDSAMYLCASSTPHKNTEAFFGQGTRLTVV.

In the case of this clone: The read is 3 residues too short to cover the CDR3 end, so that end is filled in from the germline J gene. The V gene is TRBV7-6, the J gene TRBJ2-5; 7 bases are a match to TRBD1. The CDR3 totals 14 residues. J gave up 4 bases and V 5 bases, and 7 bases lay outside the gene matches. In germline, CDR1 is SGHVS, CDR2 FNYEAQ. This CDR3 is CASSPRQGRETQYF. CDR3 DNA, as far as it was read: TGTGCCAGCAGCCCCAGACAGGGAAGAGAGACC.

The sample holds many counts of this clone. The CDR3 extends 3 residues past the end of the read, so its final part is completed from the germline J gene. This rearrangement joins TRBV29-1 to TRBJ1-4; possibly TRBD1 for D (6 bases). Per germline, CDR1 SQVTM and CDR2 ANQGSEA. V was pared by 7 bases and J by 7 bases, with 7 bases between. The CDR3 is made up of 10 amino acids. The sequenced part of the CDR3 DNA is TGCAGCGCCAGGGGTGAAAAA. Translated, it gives CSARGEK. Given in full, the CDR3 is CSARGEKLFF.

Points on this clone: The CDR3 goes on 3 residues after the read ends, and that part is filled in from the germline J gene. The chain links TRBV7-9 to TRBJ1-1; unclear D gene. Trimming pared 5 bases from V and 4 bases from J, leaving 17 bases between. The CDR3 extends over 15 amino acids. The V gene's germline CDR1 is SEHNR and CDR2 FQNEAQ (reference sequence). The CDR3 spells CASSPQGLSSTEAFF. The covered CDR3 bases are TGTGCCAGCAGCCCCCAAGGGCTGTCGTCCACTGAA.

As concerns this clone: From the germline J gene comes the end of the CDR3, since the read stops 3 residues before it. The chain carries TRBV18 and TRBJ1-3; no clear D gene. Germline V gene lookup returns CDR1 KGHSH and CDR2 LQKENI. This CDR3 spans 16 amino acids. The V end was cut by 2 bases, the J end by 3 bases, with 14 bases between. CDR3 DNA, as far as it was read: TGTGCCAGCTCACCATATCGGGATAGCGGTGGAAACACC. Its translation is CASSPYRDSGGNT. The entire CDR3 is CASSPYRDSGGNTIYF.

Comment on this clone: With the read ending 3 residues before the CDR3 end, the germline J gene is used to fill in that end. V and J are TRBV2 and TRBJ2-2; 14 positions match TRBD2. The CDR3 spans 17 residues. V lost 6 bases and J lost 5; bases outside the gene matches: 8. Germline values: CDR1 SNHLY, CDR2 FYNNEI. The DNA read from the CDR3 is TGTGCCAGCAGGGCCGGACTAGCGGGGGGCAAGACCGGGGAG. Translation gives CASRAGLAGGKTGE. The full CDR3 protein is CASRAGLAGGKTGELFF.

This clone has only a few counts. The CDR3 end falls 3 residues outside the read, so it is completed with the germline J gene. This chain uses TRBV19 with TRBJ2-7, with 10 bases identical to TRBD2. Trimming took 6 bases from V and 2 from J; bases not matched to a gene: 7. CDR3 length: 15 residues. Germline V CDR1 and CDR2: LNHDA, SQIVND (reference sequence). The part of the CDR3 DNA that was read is TGTGCCAGTAGCGAGCCTGGACTAGCGGCCTACGAG. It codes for CASSEPGLAAYE. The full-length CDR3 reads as CASSEPGLAAYEQYF.

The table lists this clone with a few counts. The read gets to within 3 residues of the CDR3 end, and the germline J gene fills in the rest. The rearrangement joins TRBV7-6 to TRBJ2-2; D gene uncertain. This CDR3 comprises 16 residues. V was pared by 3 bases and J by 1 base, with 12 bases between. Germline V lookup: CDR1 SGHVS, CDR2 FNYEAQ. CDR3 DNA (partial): TGTGCCAGCAGCTTGGCCGACTTAGAGAACACCGGGGAG. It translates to CASSLADLENTGE. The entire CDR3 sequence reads CASSLADLENTGELFF.

CDR3 amino acids: CASSRRGQETQYF. The covered CDR3 bases are TGTGCCAGCAGCCGGAGAGGGCAGGAGACC. The chain recombines TRBV7-9 with TRBJ2-5; tentative D call: TRBD2 (5 bases). From the germline J gene comes the end of the CDR3, since the read stops 3 residues before it. V gave up 5 bases and J gave up 5 bases, with 12 bases separating them. Looked up from germline, CDR1 is SEHNR and CDR2 is FQNEAQ (reference sequence). The length of the CDR3 is 13 residues. The full variable domain, completed using reference TRBV7-9 and TRBJ2-5, is DTGVSQNPRHKITKRGQNVTFRCDPISEHNRLYWYRQTLGQGPEFLTYFQNEAQLEKSRLLSDRFSAERPKGSFSTLEIQRTEQGDSAMYLCASSRRGQETQYFGPGTRLLVL.

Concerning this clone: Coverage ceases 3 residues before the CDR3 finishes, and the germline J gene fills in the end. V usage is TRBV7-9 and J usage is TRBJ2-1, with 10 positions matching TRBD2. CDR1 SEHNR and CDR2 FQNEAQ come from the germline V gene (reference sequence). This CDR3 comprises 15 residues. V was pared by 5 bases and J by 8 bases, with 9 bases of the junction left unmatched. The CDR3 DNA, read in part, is TGTGCCAGCAGCCAAGCAGCGGGGGGGCTTTATGAG. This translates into CASSQAAGGLYE. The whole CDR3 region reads CASSQAAGGLYEQFF.

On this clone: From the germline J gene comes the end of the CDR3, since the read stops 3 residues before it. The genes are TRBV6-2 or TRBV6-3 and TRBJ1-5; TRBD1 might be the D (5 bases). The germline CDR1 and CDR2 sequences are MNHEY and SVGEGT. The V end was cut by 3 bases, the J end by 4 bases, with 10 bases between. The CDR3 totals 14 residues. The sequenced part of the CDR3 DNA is TGTGCCAGCAGTTATCGACAGTGGAATCAGCCC. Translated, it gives CASSYRQWNQP. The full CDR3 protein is CASSYRQWNQPQHF.

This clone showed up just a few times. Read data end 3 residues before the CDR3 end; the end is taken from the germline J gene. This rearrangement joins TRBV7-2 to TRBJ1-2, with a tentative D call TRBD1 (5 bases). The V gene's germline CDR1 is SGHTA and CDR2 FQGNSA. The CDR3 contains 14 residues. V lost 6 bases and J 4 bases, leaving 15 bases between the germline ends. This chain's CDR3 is CASSLAGVPYGYTF. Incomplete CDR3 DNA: TGTGCCAGCAGTCTAGCGGGGGTTCCCTATGGC. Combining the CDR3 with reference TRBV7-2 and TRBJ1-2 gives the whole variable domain GAGVSQSPSNKVTEKGKDVELRCDPISGHTALYWYRQSLGQGLEFLIYFQGNSAPDKSGLPSDRFSAERTGGSVSTLTIQRTQQEDSAVYLCASSLAGVPYGYTFGSGTRLTVV.

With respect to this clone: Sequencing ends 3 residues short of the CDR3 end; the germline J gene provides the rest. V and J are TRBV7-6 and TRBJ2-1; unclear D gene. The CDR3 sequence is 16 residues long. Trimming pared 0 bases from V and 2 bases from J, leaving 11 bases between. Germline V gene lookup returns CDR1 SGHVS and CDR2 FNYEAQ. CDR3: CASSLAGSSPYNEQFF. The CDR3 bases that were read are TGTGCCAGCAGCTTAGCAGGGTCGTCACCCTACAATGAG.